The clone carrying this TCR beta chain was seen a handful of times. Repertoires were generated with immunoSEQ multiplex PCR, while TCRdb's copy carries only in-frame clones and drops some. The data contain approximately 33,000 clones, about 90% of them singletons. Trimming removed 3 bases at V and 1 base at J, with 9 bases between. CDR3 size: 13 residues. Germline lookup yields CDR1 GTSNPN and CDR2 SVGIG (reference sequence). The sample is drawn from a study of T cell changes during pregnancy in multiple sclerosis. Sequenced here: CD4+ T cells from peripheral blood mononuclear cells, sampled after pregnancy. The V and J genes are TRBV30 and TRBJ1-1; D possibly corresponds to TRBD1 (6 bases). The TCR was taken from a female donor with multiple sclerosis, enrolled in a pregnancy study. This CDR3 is CAWSPRGNTEAFF. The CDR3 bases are TGTGCCTGGAGCCCCAGGGGGAACACTGAAGCTTTCTTT.